The 7 T cell receptor beta chains below were found in one sample sequenced in a study of blood T cell repertoires in COVID-19. Profiling relied on immunoSEQ multiplex PCR, and the TCRdb table lists in-frame clones only, not all of them. Among about 64,000 clones listed, 85% to 90% were seen once. Sample: PBMCs or T cells enriched from blood (not recorded which). Receptors were obtained from a woman in her 40s who had recovered from COVID-19.

The rearrangement joins TRBV5-8 to TRBJ1-6; no firm D call. The germline V gene has CDR1 SGHTS and CDR2 YDEGEE. Trimming removed 2 bases at V and 3 bases at J, with 12 bases between. CDR3 length: 16 amino acids. CDR3 amino acids: CASSLISGFYNSPLHF. As DNA, the CDR3 is TGTGCCAGCAGCTTAATATCAGGTTTCTATAATTCACCCCTCCACTTT.

The chain has TRBV7-9 and TRBJ1-2; TRBD1 agrees at 7 bases. Germline V gene sequence: CDR1 SEHNR, CDR2 FQNEAQ (reference sequence). The CDR3 sequence is 13 residues long. The J segment lost 4 bases and the V segment lost 5 bases, leaving 4 bases of the junction unmatched. As DNA, the CDR3 is TGTGCCAGCAGCCCTCGGGACAGCTATGGCTACACCTTC. Translating it yields CASSPRDSYGYTF.

The chain carries TRBV4-1 and TRBJ2-7; no clear D gene. This CDR3 spans 14 amino acids. The germline gives CDR1 MGHRA, CDR2 YSYEKL. With 0 bases removed from V and 4 bases from J, the gap between germline ends came to 10 bases. CDR3 region: CASSQDLTVYEQYF. DNA for the CDR3: TGCGCCAGCAGCCAAGATTTAACAGTTTACGAGCAGTACTTC.

The chain links TRBV11-3 to TRBJ2-2; no clear D. V gave up 0 bases and J gave up 2 bases, with 4 bases separating them. The germline gives CDR1 SGHNT, CDR2 YENEEA. This CDR3 has 14 residues. Written as DNA, the CDR3 is TGTGCCAGCAGCTTAGATAGCAACACCGGGGAGCTGTTTTTT. Translation: CASSLDSNTGELFF.

The chain recombines TRBV29-1 with TRBJ2-1; D call uncertain. The germline V and J ends were trimmed by 6 bases and 0 bases, with 12 bases remaining between them. CDR3 length: 14 amino acids. Germline CDR1 SQVTM, CDR2 ANQGSEA. As DNA, the CDR3 is TGCAGCGTCCTAGACGGCAGCTCCTACAATGAGCAGTTCTTC. This translates into CSVLDGSSYNEQFF.

The rearrangement uses TRBV11-2 and TRBJ2-6; D gene ambiguous. CDR1 is SGHAT, CDR2 FQNNGV, per germline. The CDR3 is 15 residues long. Trimming left V 3 bases short and J 0 bases short, with 6 bases between. This CDR3 is CASSFASSGANVLTF. The CDR3, as DNA: TGTGCCAGCAGCTTTGCCAGCTCTGGGGCCAACGTCCTGACTTTC.

The V call is TRBV27, the J call TRBJ1-1; D may be TRBD1 (5 bases). Trimming cost V 6 bases and J 9 bases, with 23 bases left between them. Germline V gene sequence: CDR1 MNHEY, CDR2 SMNVEV (reference sequence). There are 15 residues in the CDR3. DNA of the CDR3: TGTGCCAGCAGATCAGAAATTGGCGGGGCACGACAAGCTTTCTTT. Amino acid sequence: CASRSEIGGARQAFF.